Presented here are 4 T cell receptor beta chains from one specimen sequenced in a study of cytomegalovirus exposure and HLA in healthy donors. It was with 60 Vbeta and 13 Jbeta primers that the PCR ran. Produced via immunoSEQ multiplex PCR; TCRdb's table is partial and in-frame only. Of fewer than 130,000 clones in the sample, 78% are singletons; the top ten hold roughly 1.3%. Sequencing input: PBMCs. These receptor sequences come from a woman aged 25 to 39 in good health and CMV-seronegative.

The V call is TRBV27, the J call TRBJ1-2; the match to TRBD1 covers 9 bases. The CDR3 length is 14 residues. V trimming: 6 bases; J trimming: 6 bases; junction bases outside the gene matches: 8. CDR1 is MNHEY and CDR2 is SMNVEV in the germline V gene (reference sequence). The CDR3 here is CASSPGQGIHGYTF. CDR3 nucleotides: TGTGCCAGCAGCCCGGGACAGGGAATCCATGGCTACACCTTC.

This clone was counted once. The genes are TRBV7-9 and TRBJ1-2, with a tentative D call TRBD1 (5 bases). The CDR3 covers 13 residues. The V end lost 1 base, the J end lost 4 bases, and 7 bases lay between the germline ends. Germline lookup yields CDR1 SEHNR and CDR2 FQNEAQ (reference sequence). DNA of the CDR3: TGTGCCAGCAGCTTAGGGGACTCCTATGGCTACACCTTC. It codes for CASSLGDSYGYTF.

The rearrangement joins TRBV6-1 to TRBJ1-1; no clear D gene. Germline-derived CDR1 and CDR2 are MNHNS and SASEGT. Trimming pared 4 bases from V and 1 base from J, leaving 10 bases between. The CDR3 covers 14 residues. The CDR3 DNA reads TGTGCCAGCAGTGCCCTGACAAGGAACACTGAAGCTTTCTTT. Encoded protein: CASSALTRNTEAFF.

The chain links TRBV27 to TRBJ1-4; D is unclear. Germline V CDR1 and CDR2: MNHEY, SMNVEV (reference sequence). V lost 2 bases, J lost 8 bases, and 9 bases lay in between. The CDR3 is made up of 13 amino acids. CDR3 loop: CASSLDMEEKLFF. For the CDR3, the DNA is TGTGCCAGCAGTTTAGACATGGAAGAAAAACTGTTTTTT.